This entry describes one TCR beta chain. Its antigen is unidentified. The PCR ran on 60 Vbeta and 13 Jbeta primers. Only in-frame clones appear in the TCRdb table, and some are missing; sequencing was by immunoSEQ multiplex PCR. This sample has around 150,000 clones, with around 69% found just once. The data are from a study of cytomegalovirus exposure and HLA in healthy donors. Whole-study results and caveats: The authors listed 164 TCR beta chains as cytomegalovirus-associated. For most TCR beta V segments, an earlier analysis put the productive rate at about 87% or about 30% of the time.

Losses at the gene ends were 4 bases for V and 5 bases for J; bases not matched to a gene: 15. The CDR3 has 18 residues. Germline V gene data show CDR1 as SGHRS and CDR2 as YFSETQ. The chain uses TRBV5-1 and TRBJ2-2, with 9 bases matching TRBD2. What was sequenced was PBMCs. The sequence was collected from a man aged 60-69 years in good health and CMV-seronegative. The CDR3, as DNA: TGCGCCAGCAGCACCCTTTTAGCGGGAGTGTCAGGAACCGGGGAGCTGTTTTTT. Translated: CASSTLLAGVSGTGELFF.